These T cell receptor beta chains were read from a single sample in a study of cytomegalovirus exposure and HLA in healthy donors. The data were produced by immunoSEQ multiplex PCR, yet TCRdb's version contains in-frame clones alone and is incomplete. The sample includes roughly 150,000 clones, approximately 80% of them seen just once. The material sequenced was PBMCs. These receptors were taken from a young man in good health and CMV-seronegative. Both conserved end residues are part of each CDR3. The order of the fields is clone size, V gene, D gene, J gene, CDR3 DNA, CDR3 protein. The D gene is left open where the match is weak. Clone size is shown for a subset of rows, as once, few, many or a class of expanded clone.

>-|TRBV27|-|TRBJ2-3
TGTGCCAGCAGATCAGTGACAACGTTGGATACGCAGTATTTT
CASRSVTTLDTQYF
>-|TRBV4-1|TRBD2|TRBJ2-3
TGCGCCAGCAGCCAATTTATAGCGGGGGGCACAGATACGCAGTATTTT
CASSQFIAGGTDTQYF
>-|TRBV28|-|TRBJ2-7
TGTGCCAGCAGTTTATCGGGCTACGAGCAGTACTTC
CASSLSGYEQYF
>-|TRBV4-1|-|TRBJ1-5
TGCGCCAGCAGCGCAGGTACTGGGTTCCGGCAGCCCCAGCATTTT
CASSAGTGFRQPQHF
>-|TRBV30|-|TRBJ2-2
TGTGCCTGGGCGGACGGACAGAGCACCGGGGAGCTGTTTTTT
CAWADGQSTGELFF
>-|TRBV7-8|TRBD1|TRBJ2-1
TGTGCCAGCAGCTTGGACAGGATAACCAATGAGCAGTTCTTC
CASSLDRITNEQFF
>-|TRBV28|-|TRBJ2-7
TGTGCCAGCAGTTTCCACAGGGTTGAGGGGTACGAGCAGTACTTC
CASSFHRVEGYEQYF
>once|TRBV5-1|-|TRBJ1-1
TGCGCCAGCAGCTCGGGACTCTATAACACTGAAGCTTTCTTT
CASSSGLYNTEAFF
>-|TRBV4-1|TRBD2|TRBJ2-1
TGCGCCAGCAGCCAAGTTCCCGGGACTAGCTCCTACAATGAGCAGTTCTTC
CASSQVPGTSSYNEQFF
>-|TRBV4-3|TRBD1|TRBJ1-1
TGCGCCAGCAGCCAAACCGACAGGGGGCTCACTGAAGCTTTCTTT
CASSQTDRGLTEAFF
>once|TRBV9|-|TRBJ1-4
TGTGCCAGCAGCGCAACTCACCCGGAGGAAAAACTGTTTTTT
CASSATHPEEKLFF
>-|TRBV5-1|-|TRBJ2-7
TGCGCCAGCGCGTCGGGGGTGGTTCTCCACGAGCAGTACTTC
CASASGVVLHEQYF
>few|TRBV27|TRBD1|TRBJ2-7
TGTGCCAGCAGTTTATTCGCTATTACCGGGACAGGACATACGTCGCAGTACTTC
CASSLFAITGTGHTSQYF
>-|TRBV30|TRBD1|TRBJ1-4
TGTGCCTGGAGTGCCGGGACAGGGTACGAAAAACTGTTTTTT
CAWSAGTGYEKLFF
>-|TRBV30|-|TRBJ2-7
TGTGCCTGGAGGAGGACACTAAGCTCCTACGAGCAGTACTTC
CAWRRTLSSYEQYF
>-|TRBV5-1|-|TRBJ1-2
TGCGCCAGCAGGTTAGCCCCTAGCACGGGAGATGGCTACACCTTC
CASRLAPSTGDGYTF
>-|TRBV28|-|TRBJ1-6
TGTGCCAGCGCGGGGGGGGCAAGTCTGGCCCTCCACTTT
CASAGGASLALHF
>-|TRBV28|TRBD1|TRBJ2-7
TGTGCCAGCAGTTCGAGGTGGGGACAGGGGAACTACGAGCAGTACTTC
CASSSRWGQGNYEQYF
>-|TRBV30|-|TRBJ1-1
TGTGCCTGGAGGCAGGGTTTTACTGAAGCTTTCTTT
CAWRQGFTEAFF
>-|TRBV5-1|TRBD2|TRBJ2-7
TGCGCCAGCAGCTTGGGGCGGGAGCGGTACGAGCAGTACTTC
CASSLGRERYEQYF
>-|TRBV5-4|TRBD1|TRBJ2-1
TGTGCCAGCAGCCTGAAGACGACAGGGGGTGGCGGGTACAATGAGCAGTTCTTC
CASSLKTTGGGGYNEQFF
>-|TRBV9|TRBD1|TRBJ1-3
TGTGCCAGCAGCTCAAGGACAGGATCGAGCTCTGGAAACACCATATATTTT
CASSSRTGSSSGNTIYF
>-|TRBV28|-|TRBJ2-3
TGTGCCAGCAGTTTAATTACAGCGGGCTACACAGATACGCAGTATTTT
CASSLITAGYTDTQYF
>-|TRBV10-3|TRBD1|TRBJ2-6
TGTGCCATCAGTGGGGCAGGGGGCCCTCCTTCCAACGTCCTGACTTTC
CAISGAGGPPSNVLTF
>-|TRBV19|TRBD1|TRBJ2-2
TGTGCCAGTAGCAATGGACAGGTCTATGGCACCGGGGAGCTGTTTTTT
CASSNGQVYGTGELFF
>-|TRBV28|-|TRBJ2-7
TGTGCCAGCAGTCACTACGAGCAGTACTTC
CASSHYEQYF
>-|TRBV13|-|TRBJ1-3
TGTGCCAGCAGCGCAAGCCGGGGCTCTGGAAACACCATATATTTT
CASSASRGSGNTIYF
>-|TRBV5-1|TRBD1|TRBJ2-5
TGCGCCAGCAGCCTCGACAGGGTAGAGACCCAGTACTTC
CASSLDRVETQYF
>-|TRBV5-6|-|TRBJ1-1
TGTGCCAGCAGCCTTAGGAGGAACACTGAAGCTTTCTTT
CASSLRRNTEAFF
>-|TRBV7-2|-|TRBJ1-2
TGTGCCAGCAGCCCGGGGAACTATGGCTACACCTTC
CASSPGNYGYTF
>-|TRBV5-5|TRBD1|TRBJ2-7
TGTGCCAGCAGCTTGGCAGGGGGTAGCGCCTACGAGCAGTACTTC
CASSLAGGSAYEQYF
>-|TRBV29-1|TRBD2|TRBJ2-7
TGCAGCGCAACGGGGGGGTTCGGCTACGAGCAGTACTTC
CSATGGFGYEQYF
>-|TRBV18|TRBD2|TRBJ2-1
TGTGCCAGCTCACCCCGACTAGCGGGGAAATACAATGAGCAGTTCTTC
CASSPRLAGKYNEQFF
>few|TRBV5-5|-|TRBJ1-2
TGTGCCAGCAGCCCGGCGGGGGGATCTAACTATGGCTACACCTTC
CASSPAGGSNYGYTF
>once|TRBV6-5|-|TRBJ1-2
TGTGCCAGCAGTTATTTGCAGGACTATGGCTACACCTTC
CASSYLQDYGYTF
>-|TRBV2|-|TRBJ2-3
TGTGCCAGCAGTGGCCCCAGTGGTGGCACAGATACGCAGTATTTT
CASSGPSGGTDTQYF
>-|TRBV6-1|-|TRBJ2-2
TGTGCCAGCAGTGAAGGGGGTCGGGGGACCGGGGAGCTGTTTTTT
CASSEGGRGTGELFF
>-|TRBV19|TRBD2|TRBJ2-1
TGTGCCAGTAGTACCACTAGCGGGGGGAAAAGCTCCTACAATGAGCAGTTCTTC
CASSTTSGGKSSYNEQFF
>-|TRBV5-6|TRBD2|TRBJ2-3
TGTGCCAGCAGCTTCGGATGGGGGGGGGAATTCACAGATACGCAGTATTTT
CASSFGWGGEFTDTQYF
>-|TRBV6-6|TRBD2|TRBJ2-1
TGTGCCAGCCGAAACGGGAGGGGTTACAATGAGCAGTTCTTC
CASRNGRGYNEQFF
>few|TRBV7-8|TRBD2|TRBJ2-1
TGTGCCAGCAGCCAAGGGACTAGCGGGGATACCTACAATGAGCAGTTCTTC
CASSQGTSGDTYNEQFF
>-|TRBV11-1|-|TRBJ2-5
TGTGCCAGCAGCTTACGGCTAGCTCAAGAGACCCAGTACTTC
CASSLRLAQETQYF
>-|TRBV19|TRBD2|TRBJ2-3
TGTGCCAGTAGTATCCAAGCGGGGTCAGATACGCAGTATTTT
CASSIQAGSDTQYF
>-|TRBV7-9|TRBD1|TRBJ2-7
TGTGCCAGCAGCTTGGGACAGGGATTCTCCTACGAGCAGTACTTC
CASSLGQGFSYEQYF